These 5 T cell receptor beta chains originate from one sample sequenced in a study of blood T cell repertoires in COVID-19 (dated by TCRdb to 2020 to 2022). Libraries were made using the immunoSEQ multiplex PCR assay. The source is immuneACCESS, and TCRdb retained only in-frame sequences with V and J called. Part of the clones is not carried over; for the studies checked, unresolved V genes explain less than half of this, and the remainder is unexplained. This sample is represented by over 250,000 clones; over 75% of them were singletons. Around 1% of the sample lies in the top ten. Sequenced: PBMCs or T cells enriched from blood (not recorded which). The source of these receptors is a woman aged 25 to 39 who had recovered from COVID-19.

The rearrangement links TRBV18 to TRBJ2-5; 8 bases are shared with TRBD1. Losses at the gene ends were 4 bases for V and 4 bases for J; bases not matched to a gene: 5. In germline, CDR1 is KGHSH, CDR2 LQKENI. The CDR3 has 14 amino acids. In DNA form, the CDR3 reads TGTGCCAGCTCACAGACAGGGGCGGGAGAGACCCAGTACTTC. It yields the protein CASSQTGAGETQYF.

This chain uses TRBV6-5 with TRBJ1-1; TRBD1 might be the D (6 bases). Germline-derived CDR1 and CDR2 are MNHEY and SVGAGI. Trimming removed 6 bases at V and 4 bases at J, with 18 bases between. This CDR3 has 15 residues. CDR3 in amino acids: CASSRLQGSGTEAFF. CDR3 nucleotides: TGTGCCAGCAGCCGCTTACAGGGTTCAGGCACTGAAGCTTTCTTT.

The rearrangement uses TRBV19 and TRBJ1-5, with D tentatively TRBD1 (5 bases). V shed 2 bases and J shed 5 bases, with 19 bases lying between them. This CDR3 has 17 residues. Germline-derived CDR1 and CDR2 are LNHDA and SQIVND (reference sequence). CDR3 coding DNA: TGTGCCAGTAGTATATCGGGGGTGGTGGTCTTTGATCAGCCCCAGCATTTT. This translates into CASSISGVVVFDQPQHF.

The CDR3: CASSLEAGFGTSGFTDTQYF. The CDR3 region has the DNA TGTGCCAGCAGCTTAGAGGCGGGTTTCGGGACTAGCGGGTTCACAGATACGCAGTATTTT. J is TRBJ2-3 and V is TRBV11-3, with 12 bases lining up with TRBD2. V lost 0 bases and J lost 2; bases outside the gene matches: 12. CDR1 is SGHNT, CDR2 YENEEA, per germline. CDR3 size: 20 residues.

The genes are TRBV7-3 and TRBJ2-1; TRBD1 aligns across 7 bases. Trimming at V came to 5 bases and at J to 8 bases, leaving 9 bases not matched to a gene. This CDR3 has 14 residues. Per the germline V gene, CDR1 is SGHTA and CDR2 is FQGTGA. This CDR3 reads CASSRTGVLDEQFF. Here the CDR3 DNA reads TGTGCCAGCAGCCGAACAGGGGTCTTAGATGAGCAGTTCTTC.